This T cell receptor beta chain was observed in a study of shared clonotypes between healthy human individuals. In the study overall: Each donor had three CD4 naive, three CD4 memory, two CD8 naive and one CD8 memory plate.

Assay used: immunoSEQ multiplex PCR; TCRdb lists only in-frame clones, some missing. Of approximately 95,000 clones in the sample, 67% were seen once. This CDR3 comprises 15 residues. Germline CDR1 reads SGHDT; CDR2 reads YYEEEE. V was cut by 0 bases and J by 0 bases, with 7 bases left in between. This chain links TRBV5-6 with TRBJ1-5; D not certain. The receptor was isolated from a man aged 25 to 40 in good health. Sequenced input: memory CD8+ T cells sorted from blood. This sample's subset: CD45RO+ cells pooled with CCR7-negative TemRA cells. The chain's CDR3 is CASSLAVASNQPQHF. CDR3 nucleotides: TGTGCCAGCAGCTTGGCTGTAGCTAGCAATCAGCCCCAGCATTTT.